This T cell receptor (beta chain) was captured in a study of OX40 agonist ivuxolimab in advanced cancers. Across the whole study: People who had prior anti-PD-1, anti-PD-L1 or anti-CTLA-4 therapy could take part, and approximately 44% had some.

Produced via immunoSEQ multiplex PCR; TCRdb's table is partial and in-frame only. The sample lists some 99,000 clones; roughly 89% were seen once. Blood samples were obtained at baseline, cycle 4 day 1, and cycle 7 day 1. This CDR3 contains 14 residues. V was clipped by 7 bases and J by 4 bases, with 13 bases between them. Germline V CDR1 and CDR2: MNHEY, SVGAGI. The origin of this receptor is an adult with an advanced solid tumor such as melanoma, head and neck, liver or kidney cancer. The chain joins TRBV6-5 to TRBJ1-4; D is possibly TRBD1 (5 bases). Sequenced here: CD4+ or CD8+ T cells sorted from blood, sampled in a trial of the OX40 agonist ivuxolimab. The CDR3 loop is CASTARQFNEKLFF. The CDR3 region has the DNA TGTGCCAGCACCGCACGACAGTTTAATGAAAAACTGTTTTTT.